This note documents a single T cell receptor (beta chain) sequence. There is no known antigen for this receptor. No base quality information exists; no much larger clone differs at one position. This sample was included in a study of technical replicates of blood from several donors (dated by TCRdb to the late 2010s). The germline V gene supplies CDR1 SNHLY and CDR2 FYNNEI. V is pared back by 9 bases and J by 0 bases, with 12 bases lying between the germline termini. Including the terminal cysteine and phenylalanine, the CDR3 comprises 14 residues. Only the CDR3 part of the read is kept: 42 bases, read in frame from the first base. Library preparation employed the immunoSEQ multiplex PCR assay. Held by TCRdb, this immuneACCESS table contains in-frame sequences only and omits some clones. Under half of the omission traces to an unresolved V gene where checked; the cause of the rest is unknown. Present in this sample are around 83,000 clones, 94% of which were seen just once. The ten largest clonotypes hold 0.2% to 0.3% of the sample.

Here the chain combines TRBV2 and TRBJ1-3; a confident D gene designation cannot be given. Sequenced: T cells isolated from PBMCs. The TCR was taken from a human donor in good health. The CDR3 region has the sequence CASDDSYSGNTIYF. The nucleotide sequence reads as follows: TGTGCCAGTGACGACTCCTACTCTGGAAACACCATATATTTT. Where the CDR3 stops, the reference TRBV2 and TRBJ1-3 genes take over; the full variable domain is EPEVTQTPSHQVTQMGQEVILRCVPISNHLYFYWYRQILGQKVEFLVSFYNNEISEKSEIFDDQFSVERPDGSNFTLKIRSTKLEDSAMYFCASDDSYSGNTIYFGEGSWLTVV.